The rows below give T cell receptor beta chains drawn from one sample of a study of OX40 agonist ivuxolimab in advanced cancers. The table came from immunoSEQ multiplex PCR; TCRdb's copy has only in-frame clones and leaves some out. Among fewer than 45,000 clones, about 85% were seen once, and the ten largest hold approximately 15%. The input for sequencing was CD4+ or CD8+ T cells sorted from blood, taken in a trial of the OX40 agonist ivuxolimab. Receptors originate from an adult with an advanced solid tumor such as melanoma, head and neck, liver or kidney cancer. The CDR3 runs from the conserved cysteine through the conserved F or W. The D gene is left open where the match is weak. The size of a clone is reported for some rows only, either as once, few or many, or as a class for expanded clones.

j_call d_call clone_size v_call cdr3_nt cdr3_aa
TRBJ2-5 NA NA TRBV19 TGTGCCAGTATTAGCGGCAATCAAGAGACCCAGTACTTC CASISGNQETQYF
TRBJ2-5 TRBD1 NA TRBV15 TGTGCCACCAACACCCTTGGGACAGCTGGGACCCAGTACTTC CATNTLGTAGTQYF
TRBJ2-2 NA NA TRBV9 TGTGCCAGCAGCCCCGGGGACACCGGGGAGCTGTTTTTT CASSPGDTGELFF
TRBJ1-5 NA NA TRBV15 TGTGCCACCAGCAGAGCCATGCCCCCCGGGCAGCCCCAGCATTTT CATSRAMPPGQPQHF
TRBJ2-3 NA NA TRBV14 TGTGCCAGCAGCCCTCAAGGGGGAGGGCCGTTAGATACGCAGTATTTT CASSPQGGGPLDTQYF
TRBJ1-3 NA medium-sized TRBV4-1 TGCGCCAGCACCGGCATGTGGGACTCTGGAAACACCATATATTTT CASTGMWDSGNTIYF
TRBJ1-6 NA NA TRBV27 TGTGCCAGCAGTTTATTGGGGCGCGCCCTTAATTCACCCCTCCACTTT CASSLLGRALNSPLHF
TRBJ2-7 TRBD2 NA TRBV7-8 TGTGCCAGCAGCTCCGGGACTAAGAGCTCCTACGAGCAGTACTTC CASSSGTKSSYEQYF
TRBJ2-7 NA once TRBV9 TGTGCCAGCAGCGTAGGATCCGAAATCTACGAGCAGTACTTC CASSVGSEIYEQYF
TRBJ1-2 NA NA TRBV7-9 TGTGCCAGCAGCATCTCCGACAGTGTCTATGGCTACACCTTC CASSISDSVYGYTF
TRBJ1-2 TRBD1 NA TRBV9 TGTGCCAGCAGCCTCCGGGACAGGCCTAACTATGGCTACACCTTC CASSLRDRPNYGYTF
TRBJ2-5 TRBD2 NA TRBV11-2 TGTGCCAGCAGCGGATGGGGACTAGCGGTCCAAGAGACCCAGTACTTC CASSGWGLAVQETQYF
TRBJ1-2 NA few TRBV19 TGTGCCACCGCCCAGCTCTATGGCTACACCTTC CATAQLYGYTF
TRBJ1-4 TRBD1 NA TRBV4-3 TGCGCCAGCAGCCAAGATCTCCGGGACAGGGGCCGAAAACTGTTTTTT CASSQDLRDRGRKLFF
TRBJ2-3 NA NA TRBV14 TGTGCCAGCAGCCAAGTGGTCACCACAGATACGCAGTATTTT CASSQVVTTDTQYF
TRBJ2-7 TRBD1 NA TRBV29-1 TGCAGCGTTGGGGGCAGGGGGCAGACCTACGAGCAGTACTTC CSVGGRGQTYEQYF
TRBJ1-2 NA once TRBV4-1 TGCGCCAGCAGCCAAGAAACTCCTTCTAACTATGGCTACACCTTC CASSQETPSNYGYTF
TRBJ2-2 NA NA TRBV7-6 TGTGCCAGCAGCTTAGGCTCATCCACCGGGGAGCTGTTTTTT CASSLGSSTGELFF
TRBJ1-1 NA NA TRBV27 TGTGCCAGCAGTTTGGTTGGCGGGAACACTGAAGCTTTCTTT CASSLVGGNTEAFF
TRBJ1-1 NA NA TRBV27 TGTGCCAGCAGTAACTCGAACACTGAAGCTTTCTTT CASSNSNTEAFF
TRBJ2-7 NA NA TRBV2 TGTGCCAGCAGTGTCCACTGGGGAGACTTGAGCTCCTACGAGCAGTACTTC CASSVHWGDLSSYEQYF